These T cell receptor beta chains were read from a single sample in a study of blood T cell repertoires in COVID-19. The protocol was immunoSEQ multiplex PCR, while the TCRdb copy is restricted to in-frame clones and leaves out a portion. Of more than 200,000 clones in the sample, around 84% were seen once. The sample was PBMCs or T cells enriched from blood (not recorded which). Every receptor here comes from a man aged 40-49 years who had recovered from COVID-19. The CDR3 runs from the conserved cysteine through the conserved F or W. Each record gives: CDR3 DNA, CDR3 protein, J gene, D gene, clone size, V gene. D genes are given only for firm matches. Size values are once, few and many counts, or a class for expanded clones, and some rows have none.

cdr3_nt: TGTGCCAGCAGTTTGAAGCAGGGGGCTAGCAATCAGCCCCAGCATTTT
cdr3_aa: CASSLKQGASNQPQHF
j_call: TRBJ1-5
d_call: TRBD1
clone_size: once
v_call: TRBV27

cdr3_nt: TGTGCCGGAGGCGGGGCCGGGGAGCTGTTTTTT
cdr3_aa: CAGGGAGELFF
j_call: TRBJ2-2
d_call: -
clone_size: -
v_call: TRBV3-1/TRBV3-2

cdr3_nt: TGTGCCAGCAGCCCCACAGGGCGCTATGGCTACACCTTC
cdr3_aa: CASSPTGRYGYTF
j_call: TRBJ1-2
d_call: -
clone_size: -
v_call: TRBV6-5

cdr3_nt: TGTGCCAGTAGTCCCATAGCGGGATACTCCTACAATGAGCAGTTCTTC
cdr3_aa: CASSPIAGYSYNEQFF
j_call: TRBJ2-1
d_call: TRBD2
clone_size: -
v_call: TRBV19

cdr3_nt: TGTGCCTGGAGGGCCCTCTCTGGAAACACCATATATTTT
cdr3_aa: CAWRALSGNTIYF
j_call: TRBJ1-3
d_call: -
clone_size: -
v_call: TRBV30

cdr3_nt: TGTGCCAGCAGTTCTGGGGGCGGTGGCTACACCTTC
cdr3_aa: CASSSGGGGYTF
j_call: TRBJ1-2
d_call: -
clone_size: -
v_call: TRBV6-5

cdr3_nt: TGTGCCAGCACCCTCGGGACTAGCAATGAGCAGTTCTTC
cdr3_aa: CASTLGTSNEQFF
j_call: TRBJ2-1
d_call: TRBD2
clone_size: -
v_call: TRBV28

cdr3_nt: TGTGCCAGTAGTATAGAGCCCCAGAACCGTGAAGCTTTCTTT
cdr3_aa: CASSIEPQNREAFF
j_call: TRBJ1-1
d_call: -
clone_size: -
v_call: TRBV19

cdr3_nt: TGTGCCAGCAGTTTAGTTGGTAGCGGGAGCACCACAGATACGCAGTATTTT
cdr3_aa: CASSLVGSGSTTDTQYF
j_call: TRBJ2-3
d_call: TRBD2
clone_size: -
v_call: TRBV28

cdr3_nt: TGTGCCAGCAGTTGGGGGGGTAGGGGTCAGCCCCAGCATTTT
cdr3_aa: CASSWGGRGQPQHF
j_call: TRBJ1-5
d_call: -
clone_size: -
v_call: TRBV6-5

cdr3_nt: TGTGCCAGCAGCCATACTAGCGGGGGGTCCTACGAGCAGTACTTC
cdr3_aa: CASSHTSGGSYEQYF
j_call: TRBJ2-7
d_call: TRBD2
clone_size: -
v_call: TRBV3-1/TRBV3-2

cdr3_nt: TGTGCCAGCAGCCAAGGTACTCCAGCGGATTCACCCCTCCACTTT
cdr3_aa: CASSQGTPADSPLHF
j_call: TRBJ1-6
d_call: -
clone_size: -
v_call: TRBV3-1/TRBV3-2

cdr3_nt: TGTGCCAGCAGCTCAGTCTACGAGCAGTACTTC
cdr3_aa: CASSSVYEQYF
j_call: TRBJ2-7
d_call: -
clone_size: -
v_call: TRBV7-9

cdr3_nt: TGCGCCAGCAGCCAAGTAGGGGTAGATACGCAGTATTTT
cdr3_aa: CASSQVGVDTQYF
j_call: TRBJ2-3
d_call: -
clone_size: few
v_call: TRBV4-3

cdr3_nt: TGTGCCAGTGGATCTAGGGGGCTGAATACTGAAGCTTTCTTT
cdr3_aa: CASGSRGLNTEAFF
j_call: TRBJ1-1
d_call: TRBD1
clone_size: once
v_call: TRBV19

cdr3_nt: TGTGCCGGGGGGCCGGGAGAGAAGGGTTATGGCTACACCTTC
cdr3_aa: CAGGPGEKGYGYTF
j_call: TRBJ1-2
d_call: -
clone_size: -
v_call: TRBV30

cdr3_nt: TGTGCCAGTAGTACCGAGGGAGTATCTGGCTACACCTTC
cdr3_aa: CASSTEGVSGYTF
j_call: TRBJ1-2
d_call: -
clone_size: -
v_call: TRBV19